This T cell receptor (beta chain) was identified in a study of cytomegalovirus exposure and HLA in healthy donors. Study-wide results and limits: An observed cluster of highly shared sequence variants was recorded as a likely sequencing artifact. In a later analysis, TCR beta V- and J-gene trimming was associated with a missense DCLRE1C variant. A list of approximately 150 TCR beta chains associated with cytomegalovirus was given.

CDR1 and CDR2 (germline): SEHNR, FQNEAQ (reference sequence). Trimming stripped 2 bases from V and 6 bases from J, with 11 bases between. This CDR3 is built from 14 residues. PCR employed 60 Vbeta and 13 Jbeta primers. The repertoire was sequenced with immunoSEQ multiplex PCR; TCRdb's copy has only in-frame clones and lacks some. The sample shows about 160,000 clones, approximately 82% of them seen only once. To note about this clone: Its antigen is currently unknown.

The sample comprised PBMCs. J is TRBJ1-5 and V is TRBV7-9, with D maybe TRBD1 (5 bases). This TCR came from a male donor in good health and CMV-seropositive. The CDR3 DNA sequence: TGTGCCAGCAGCTTACAGGGATTAGGTCAGCCCCAGCATTTT. Amino acid sequence: CASSLQGLGQPQHF.